Listed below are T cell receptor beta chains from one sample, sequenced in a study of T cell responses to AZD1222 COVID-19 vaccine. Generated by immunoSEQ multiplex PCR, the TCRdb table keeps only in-frame clones and is missing some. Of just over 60,000 clones in the sample, 65% to 80% are singletons; the top ten hold over 12%. The input for sequencing was peripheral blood, taken on day 0 of AZD1222 vaccination. These receptors were obtained from an adult in good health. Both conserved end residues are part of each CDR3. The D gene is left open where the match is weak. Size is omitted from some rows. Given values are once, few, many or a class for expanded clones.

TRBJ1-4	TRBD1	TRBV7-8	.	CASTSGTGSEKLFF	TGTGCCAGCACTTCCGGGACAGGATCTGAAAAACTGTTTTTT
TRBJ1-3	.	TRBV9	.	CASSANIDNSGNTIYF	TGTGCCAGCAGCGCCAATATCGACAACTCTGGAAACACCATATATTTT
TRBJ1-2	.	TRBV25-1	.	CASSSETVYGYTF	TGTGCCAGCAGCTCAGAGACAGTCTATGGCTACACCTTC
TRBJ2-2	TRBD1	TRBV27	.	CASSFSTDRGELFF	TGTGCCAGCAGTTTTTCCACTGACAGGGGAGAGCTGTTTTTT
TRBJ1-2	.	TRBV28	.	CASSPADYGYTF	TGTGCCAGCAGCCCCGCCGACTATGGCTACACCTTC
TRBJ1-4	.	TRBV6-5	few	CASKRSYREEKLFF	TGTGCCAGCAAGAGGAGCTACCGGGAGGAAAAACTGTTTTTT
TRBJ1-1	.	TRBV7-6	few	CASTSSGGPRTEAFF	TGTGCCAGCACCTCTTCGGGGGGGCCGAGGACTGAAGCTTTCTTT
TRBJ2-2	TRBD1	TRBV19	.	CASTLQGIRTGELFF	TGTGCCAGTACCCTACAGGGGATTCGGACCGGGGAGCTGTTTTTT
TRBJ2-7	.	TRBV19	.	CASSPMDGYEQYF	TGTGCCAGTAGTCCAATGGACGGCTACGAGCAGTACTTC
TRBJ1-5	TRBD1	TRBV7-2	.	CASSLGQTIPPQHF	TGTGCCAGCAGCTTGGGACAGACTATTCCGCCCCAGCATTTT
TRBJ1-3	.	TRBV29-1	.	CSAKTGPSSGNTIYF	TGCAGCGCCAAAACAGGTCCCAGCTCTGGAAACACCATATATTTT
TRBJ1-3	.	TRBV7-6	few	CASSSPRDKNSGNTIYF	TGTGCCAGCAGCTCGCCTCGGGACAAAAACTCTGGAAACACCATATATTTT
TRBJ1-6	.	TRBV27	.	CASSLGGPDSPLHF	TGTGCCAGCAGTTTAGGGGGGCCGGATTCACCCCTCCACTTT
TRBJ2-1	.	TRBV7-6	.	CASSSNLDNEQFF	TGTGCCAGCAGCTCGAACTTGGACAATGAGCAGTTCTTC
TRBJ2-7	TRBD1	TRBV14	.	CASSLGQGYEQYF	TGTGCCAGCAGCCTCGGACAGGGTTATGAGCAGTACTTC
TRBJ2-1	.	TRBV5-6	.	CASSSWGNSYNEQFF	TGTGCCAGCAGCTCATGGGGGAACTCCTACAATGAGCAGTTCTTC
TRBJ1-2	.	TRBV11-2	.	CASSRLTGLNYGYTF	TGTGCCAGCAGCCGCCTTACAGGGCTGAACTATGGCTACACCTTC
TRBJ2-1	.	TRBV9	.	CASSAVESFGQFF	TGTGCCAGCAGCGCTGTCGAATCCTTTGGGCAGTTCTTC
TRBJ1-2	TRBD1	TRBV7-2	few	CASSTLDRDFGYTF	TGTGCCAGCAGCACTCTGGACAGGGACTTTGGCTACACCTTC
TRBJ1-2	.	TRBV27	once	CASSLRGDGYTF	TGTGCCAGCAGTTTGCGGGGAGACGGCTACACCTTC
TRBJ1-2	TRBD1	TRBV7-9	.	CASSNTGGWNGYTF	TGTGCCAGCAGCAATACAGGGGGATGGAATGGCTACACCTTC
TRBJ1-3	.	TRBV4-3	.	CASSQDRSGSGGNTIYF	TGCGCCAGCAGCCAAGATCGGTCAGGGTCGGGAGGAAACACCATATATTTT
TRBJ2-3	TRBD2	TRBV4-3	.	CASSQGLALDTQYF	TGCGCCAGCAGCCAGGGACTAGCTCTAGATACGCAGTATTTT
TRBJ2-7	TRBD2	TRBV5-6	.	CASTIWTSGGPFEQYF	TGTGCCAGCACCATCTGGACTAGCGGGGGCCCGTTCGAGCAGTACTTC
TRBJ2-3	.	TRBV14	.	CASSQADTQYF	TGTGCCAGCAGCCAAGCTGATACGCAGTATTTT
TRBJ1-2	TRBD1	TRBV18	.	CASSPTGQVANYGYTF	TGTGCCAGCTCACCGACCGGACAGGTAGCTAACTATGGCTACACCTTC
TRBJ1-2	.	TRBV6-5	.	CASTPWGASNYGYTF	TGTGCCAGCACTCCTTGGGGGGCTTCCAACTATGGCTACACCTTC
TRBJ1-2	TRBD1	TRBV19	.	CATGQGSGYTF	TGTGCCACCGGACAGGGAAGTGGCTACACCTTC
TRBJ2-1	TRBD2	TRBV12-3/TRBV12-4	.	CASSLGGLAGPFF	TGTGCCAGCAGTCTCGGGGGCCTAGCGGGGCCGTTCTTC
TRBJ1-2	.	TRBV19	.	CASSISLDPNYGYTF	TGTGCCAGTAGTATTTCTCTGGATCCTAACTATGGCTACACCTTC
TRBJ2-3	.	TRBV5-4	.	CASSPPDSYTDTQYF	TGTGCCAGCAGCCCCCCGGACAGCTACACAGATACGCAGTATTTT
TRBJ2-7	.	TRBV7-9	once	CASSWGGGEQYF	TGTGCCAGCAGCTGGGGGGGCGGCGAGCAGTACTTC
TRBJ1-2	.	TRBV28	few	CASSLRGYTF	TGTGCCAGCAGTTTAAGGGGCTACACCTTC
TRBJ2-2	.	TRBV19	few	CASSMWVLGTGELFF	TGTGCCAGTAGTATGTGGGTCCTGGGCACCGGGGAGCTGTTTTTT
TRBJ2-3	.	TRBV25-1	.	CASSEGAGSTDTQYF	TGTGCCAGCAGTGAAGGGGCGGGGAGCACAGATACGCAGTATTTT
TRBJ2-3	.	TRBV5-6	once	CASSLEEFNSDTQYF	TGTGCCAGCAGCTTGGAGGAGTTTAACTCCGATACGCAGTATTTT
TRBJ1-5	.	TRBV6-2/TRBV6-3	.	CASSNRAGQPQHF	TGTGCCAGCAGTAACAGGGCGGGTCAGCCCCAGCATTTT
TRBJ1-1	.	TRBV11-3	.	CASSPRGDTEAFF	TGTGCCAGCAGCCCACGAGGGGATACTGAAGCTTTCTTT
TRBJ1-1	.	TRBV4-1	.	CASSQGNRENTEAFF	TGCGCCAGCAGCCAAGGTAACAGGGAGAACACTGAAGCTTTCTTT
TRBJ2-3	.	TRBV18	.	CASSYRTDTQYF	TGTGCCAGTTCCTACAGGACAGATACGCAGTATTTT
TRBJ1-1	.	TRBV14	few	CASSQDSWLEAFF	TGTGCCAGCAGCCAAGATTCCTGGCTGGAAGCTTTCTTT
TRBJ1-2	.	TRBV4-3	.	CASSQDGINYGYTF	TGCGCCAGCAGCCAAGATGGGATTAACTATGGCTACACCTTC
TRBJ1-2	.	TRBV2	.	CASSRRDGYTF	TGTGCCAGCAGCCGCAGGGATGGCTACACCTTC
TRBJ1-5	TRBD1	TRBV30	.	CAWSITGEQPQHF	TGTGCCTGGAGTATCACAGGGGAACAGCCCCAGCATTTT
TRBJ2-5	.	TRBV19	.	CASSIGGGLFGETQYF	TGTGCCAGTAGTATTGGGGGCGGTTTATTTGGGGAGACCCAGTACTTC
TRBJ1-1	.	TRBV30	.	CAWSVRGDTEAFF	TGTGCCTGGAGTGTAAGGGGGGACACTGAAGCTTTCTTT